This T cell receptor (beta chain) was recorded in a study of shared clonotypes between healthy human individuals. With V trimmed by 7 bases and J by 4 bases, 7 bases remained unmatched. Germline CDR1 reads ENHRY; CDR2 reads SYGVKD. CDR3 length: 15 residues. This clone came up once. The protocol was immunoSEQ multiplex PCR, while the TCRdb copy is restricted to in-frame clones and leaves out a portion. This table holds roughly 1 million clones, about 75% found once. This clonotype was obtained from a man aged 18 to 29 in good health. Sequenced sample: memory CD4+ T cells sorted from blood. The subset: CD45RA-negative fraction. The chain couples TRBV10-3 to TRBJ1-1, with TRBD1 matching 12 bases. The CDR3 is CAINPGQGAGTEAFF. The CDR3 coding sequence is TGTGCCATCAATCCGGGACAGGGGGCGGGCACTGAAGCTTTCTTT.